This T cell receptor beta chain comes out of a study of cytomegalovirus exposure and HLA in healthy donors. Study overall: A prior analysis found 117 million unique TCR beta sequences from around 190 million T cells. Findings and caveats of the study: HLA restriction was apparent for most CMV-associated TCR beta chains in a later analysis. The presence/absence work took it that sequencing depth was about the same across donors. In a later analysis, across HLA loci, associated TCR counts were highest for DRB1, lowest for HLA-C.

The PCR used 60 Vbeta and 13 Jbeta primers. Generated by immunoSEQ multiplex PCR, the TCRdb table keeps only in-frame clones and is missing some. The sample lists some 77,000 clones, about 71% occurring once. The CDR3 is 16 amino acids. Germline CDR1 reads SEHNR; CDR2 reads FQNEAQ (reference sequence). J lost 4 bases, V lost 1 base, and 6 bases had no gene match. As concerns this clone: Antigen: not known.

The V and J genes are TRBV7-9 and TRBJ1-5, with 8 bases identical to TRBD1. The source is a woman aged 40 to 50 in good health and CMV-seronegative. Material for sequencing was PBMCs. The CDR3: CASSLGTGSRNQPQHF. DNA of the CDR3: TGTGCCAGCAGCTTAGGGACAGGGTCTAGAAATCAGCCCCAGCATTTT.